The next 28 T cell receptor beta chains were all read from a single sample in a study of T cell responses to AZD1222 COVID-19 vaccine (dated by TCRdb to about 2021). Libraries were built with the immunoSEQ multiplex PCR assay. Here the immuneACCESS table is served through TCRdb, limited to in-frame sequences with V and J called. Missing clones are a known gap in these copies; in checked studies unresolved V genes cover under half, and the rest lacks a known reason. A total of about 100,000 clones appear in this sample, about nine tenths of them only once. The ten largest clones represent 1.7% of the sample. What this sample's time point label stands for: baseline before first vaccination. Sequences were derived from peripheral blood, sampled on day 0 of AZD1222 vaccination. These TCRs come from an adult in good health.

The rearrangement uses TRBV3-1 (or the pseudogene TRBV3-2) and TRBJ1-1; D unresolved. This CDR3 comprises 13 residues. Germline V CDR1 and CDR2: LGHDT, YNNKEL (reference sequence). Trimming pared 1 base from V and 3 bases from J, leaving 6 bases between. The CDR3 protein is CASSQGTHTEAFF. CDR3 in DNA: TGTGCCAGCAGCCAAGGGACTCACACTGAAGCTTTCTTT.

The chain couples TRBV6-5 to TRBJ1-2, with TRBD1 matching 7 bases. The CDR3 sequence is 13 residues long. The V segment lost 6 bases and the J segment 3 bases; nucleotides outside the gene matches: 4. Germline lookup yields CDR1 MNHEY and CDR2 SVGAGI. DNA of the CDR3: TGTGCCAGCAGGAGACAGGGCGACTATGGCTACACCTTC. Protein product: CASRRQGDYGYTF.

The chain carries TRBV5-1 and TRBJ2-7; the match to TRBD1 covers 10 bases. With V trimmed by 5 bases and J by 1 base, 9 bases remained unmatched. There are 16 residues in the CDR3. Germline CDR1 and CDR2: SGHRS and YFSETQ. Here the CDR3 reads CASSLTGTGESYEQYF. Here the CDR3 DNA reads TGCGCCAGCAGTTTAACCGGGACAGGGGAGTCCTACGAGCAGTACTTC.

V usage is TRBV9 and J usage is TRBJ2-7; possible D gene TRBD1, 7 bases. The ends were cut back, 0 bases at V and 5 bases at J, with 15 bases in the middle. The CDR3 is 15 residues long. CDR1 and CDR2 from the germline V gene are SGDLS and YYNGEE. CDR3 region: CASSVEETGRNEQYF. DNA for the CDR3: TGTGCCAGCAGCGTAGAGGAGACAGGGAGGAACGAGCAGTACTTC.

CDR3 sequence (DNA): TGCAGCATCTTGACGGGAGGCACAGATACGCAGTATTTT. Its translation is CSILTGGTDTQYF. V is TRBV29-1 and J is TRBJ2-3; tentative D call: TRBD2 (6 bases). The CDR3 extends over 13 amino acids. Germline assignment: CDR1 SQVTM and CDR2 ANQGSEA. The germline V and J ends were trimmed by 8 bases and 1 base, with 13 bases remaining between them.

V is TRBV28 and J is TRBJ2-1; 14 bases are shared with TRBD2. After removal of 8 bases from V and 9 bases from J, the junction contained 9 bases not matched to a gene. Germline CDR1 MDHEN, CDR2 SYDVKM. The CDR3 loop spans 15 amino acids. The CDR3 reads CASLGGLAGVSEQFF. The CDR3 DNA reads TGTGCCAGCCTTGGGGGACTAGCGGGAGTCTCTGAGCAGTTCTTC. Full variable domain (remainder filled in from reference TRBV28 and TRBJ2-1): DVKVTQSSRYLVKRTGEKVFLECVQDMDHENMFWYRQDPGLGLRLIYFSYDVKMKEKGDIPEGYSVSREKKERFSLILESASTNQTSMYLCASLGGLAGVSEQFFGPGTRLTVL.

The J gene is TRBJ1-1, the V gene TRBV19; the D is unclear. The CDR3 extends over 10 amino acids. The V gene's germline CDR1 is LNHDA and CDR2 SQIVND (reference sequence). V lost 10 bases, J lost 5 bases, and 8 bases lay in between. In DNA, the CDR3 is TGTGCCACCCGGGAGACTGAAGCTTTCTTT. It specifies CATRETEAFF.

The CDR3 here is CATSDRTSRSSYNEQFF. CDR3 DNA sequence: TGTGCCACCAGTGATCGGACTAGCCGGAGCTCCTACAATGAGCAGTTCTTC. The chain joins TRBV24-1 to TRBJ2-1; 8 nucleotides match TRBD2. The V and J ends lost 3 bases and 0 bases, in that order; junction bases with no gene match: 6. CDR1 KGHDR and CDR2 SFDVKD come from the germline V gene. The CDR3 has 17 amino acids.

A single count supports this clone. The V gene is TRBV27, the J gene TRBJ2-7; D might be TRBD1 or TRBD2, each matching 5 bases. V shed 0 bases and J shed 1 base, with 10 bases lying between them. Germline V gives CDR1 MNHEY, CDR2 SMNVEV (reference sequence). This CDR3 has 15 residues. CDR3 in amino acids: CASSLSDRGSYEQYF. In DNA form, the CDR3 reads TGTGCCAGCAGTTTATCTGACAGAGGGTCCTACGAGCAGTACTTC.

The rearrangement uses TRBV5-1 and TRBJ2-1; the match to TRBD2 covers 12 bases. From germline, CDR1 is SGHRS and CDR2 YFSETQ. The CDR3 sequence is 17 residues long. After removal of 4 bases from V and 2 bases from J, the junction contained 7 bases not matched to a gene. This chain's CDR3 is CASSQGLAGLTYNEQFF. In nucleotides, the CDR3 is TGCGCCAGCAGCCAGGGACTAGCGGGCTTAACCTACAATGAGCAGTTCTTC.

The chain links TRBV7-2 to TRBJ1-6; D may be TRBD1 (5 bases). Germline assignment: CDR1 SGHTA and CDR2 FQGNSA. The CDR3 runs 14 residues. The V and J ends lost 3 bases and 8 bases respectively, with 11 bases between them. Here the CDR3 reads CASSFGAAYSPLHF. CDR3 bases: TGTGCCAGCAGCTTCGGGGCGGCGTATTCACCCCTCCACTTT.

The chain is built from TRBV4-2 and TRBJ1-3; possible D gene TRBD1, 5 bases. Germline V CDR1 and CDR2: LGHNA, YNFKEQ. The germline V and J ends were trimmed by 4 bases and 0 bases, with 13 bases remaining between them. The CDR3 is made up of 16 amino acids. The CDR3 loop reads CASSREDIFSGNTIYF. The CDR3 region has the DNA TGTGCCAGCAGCCGAGAGGACATCTTCTCTGGAAACACCATATATTTT.

V and J are TRBV5-4 and TRBJ2-5; D gene uncertain. V gave up 0 bases and J gave up 3 bases, with 9 bases separating them. The CDR3 is 14 amino acids. Germline V CDR1 and CDR2: SGHNT, YYREEE (reference sequence). CDR3 bases: TGTGCCAGCAGCTTGGCCAGGTTAAAAGAGACCCAGTACTTC. Encoded protein: CASSLARLKETQYF. The complete variable domain, with remaining parts taken from reference TRBV5-4 and TRBJ2-5, reads ETGVTQSPTHLIKTRGQQVTLRCSSQSGHNTVSWYQQALGQGPQFIFQYYREEENGRGNFPPRFSGLQFPNYSSELNVNALELDDSALYLCASSLARLKETQYFGPGTRLLVL.

Worth noting for this clone: Other DNA variants within this sample encode the same CDR3. V is TRBV7-3 and J is TRBJ1-1; the D gene is possibly TRBD1 (6 bases). The CDR3 has 13 amino acids. V lost 5 bases, J lost 6 bases, and 13 bases lay in between. The germline gives CDR1 SGHTA, CDR2 FQGTGA. CDR3 sequence reads: CASSPGGQSEAFF. CDR3 bases: TGTGCCAGCAGCCCCGGGGGACAATCTGAAGCTTTCTTT. Full variable domain (outside the CDR3, taken from reference TRBV7-3 and TRBJ1-1): GAGVSQTPSNKVTEKGKYVELRCDPISGHTALYWYRQSLGQGPEFLIYFQGTGAADDSGLPNDRFFAVRPEGSVSTLKIQRTERGDSAVYLCASSPGGQSEAFFGQGTRLTVV.

The J gene is TRBJ2-2, the V gene TRBV10-1; D is unresolved. The CDR3 loop spans 12 amino acids. Trimming removed 8 bases from V and 6 bases from J, with 10 bases in between. Germline CDR1 is WNHNN and CDR2 is SYGVQD (reference sequence). For the CDR3, the DNA is TGCGCCAGCGCCTTTGGCTCCGGGGAGCTGTTTTTT. This encodes CASAFGSGELFF.

The gene calls are TRBV28 and TRBJ1-5; the D is unclear. The germline V gene has CDR1 MDHEN and CDR2 SYDVKM. V lost 1 base to trimming and J lost 5 bases, with 18 bases between them. The CDR3 covers 17 residues. The CDR3 nucleotides read TGTGCCAGCAGTTTATCCGGGCTGGATGGTTTGGATCAGCCCCAGCATTTT. Amino acids: CASSLSGLDGLDQPQHF.

This sequence joins TRBV3-1 (or the pseudogene TRBV3-2) and TRBJ1-4; 7 positions match TRBD1. Per the germline V gene, CDR1 is LGHDT and CDR2 is YNNKEL (reference sequence). The CDR3 length is 16 residues. V was pared by 3 bases and J by 4 bases, with 8 bases of the junction left unmatched. CDR3 in amino acids: CASSQSATGINEKLFF. In nucleotides, the CDR3 is TGTGCCAGCAGCCAGTCAGCGACAGGGATTAATGAAAAACTGTTTTTT.

The CDR3 nucleotides are TGTGCCAGCAGAGAAGGGCGGGAGGCCACAGATACGCAGTATTTT. This gives the protein CASREGREATDTQYF. The chain has TRBV3-1 (or the pseudogene TRBV3-2) and TRBJ2-3; 8 bases line up with TRBD2. J gave up 2 bases and V 6 bases, and 7 bases lay outside the gene matches. CDR1 and CDR2 (germline): LGHDT, YNNKEL (reference sequence). The CDR3 is 15 residues long.

The V and J genes are TRBV15 and TRBJ1-4, with TRBD1 identical over 10 bases. Trimming at V came to 2 bases and at J to 0 bases, leaving 12 bases not matched to a gene. Germline V CDR1 and CDR2: LNHNV, YYDKDF (reference sequence). The CDR3 is made up of 20 amino acids. The CDR3 DNA reads TGTGCCACCAGCAGAACTCCGACAGGGGGCGTAGGGGCAACTAATGAAAAACTGTTTTTT. This sequence encodes CATSRTPTGGVGATNEKLFF.

The CDR3 coding sequence is TGTGCCAGCAGGGAGGAACTAGCGGGGGCAAATGAGCAGTTCTTC. Protein: CASREELAGANEQFF. J is TRBJ2-1 and V is TRBV3-1 (or the pseudogene TRBV3-2); 11 positions agree with TRBD2. Germline loops: CDR1 LGHDT, CDR2 YNNKEL (reference sequence). CDR3 length: 15 amino acids. Unmatched junction bases numbered 8, after V lost 6 bases and J lost 7 bases.

The CDR3 nucleotides read TGTGCCAGCAGCCAAGAATCTCTCGAGCAGTACTTC. Amino acid sequence: CASSQESLEQYF. The gene calls are TRBV3-1 (or the pseudogene TRBV3-2) and TRBJ2-7; D remains ambiguous. Germline CDR1 and CDR2: LGHDT and YNNKEL (reference sequence). The ends were cut back, 0 bases at V and 6 bases at J, with 6 bases in the middle. The CDR3 spans 12 residues.

This clone was recorded only once. The chain is built from TRBV6-5 and TRBJ2-1; 7 nucleotides align to TRBD1. J was trimmed by 6 bases and V by 6 bases; bases with no gene match: 8. Germline V gene lookup returns CDR1 MNHEY and CDR2 SVGAGI. The CDR3 extends over 14 amino acids. The CDR3 loop is CASSRGQVINEQFF. The CDR3 region has the DNA TGTGCCAGCAGCCGAGGACAGGTAATCAATGAGCAGTTCTTC.

Written as DNA, the CDR3 is TGTGCCAGCAGCTTGGCTCAGGGGTACACTGAAGCTTTCTTT. It codes for CASSLAQGYTEAFF. The chain recombines TRBV5-6 with TRBJ1-1; D possibly corresponds to TRBD1 (6 bases). Germline lookup yields CDR1 SGHDT and CDR2 YYEEEE. The V end was cut by 0 bases, the J end by 3 bases, with 9 bases between. CDR3 length: 14 residues.

The rearrangement joins TRBV27 to TRBJ2-7; a weak D match, TRBD2 (6 bases). Looked up from germline, CDR1 is MNHEY and CDR2 is SMNVEV (reference sequence). The CDR3 is made up of 16 amino acids. Trimming cost V 2 bases and J 1 base, with 15 bases left between them. The CDR3, as DNA: TGTGCCAGCAGTTTACTGGCGGGATTGGATTCCTACGAGCAGTACTTC. It encodes CASSLLAGLDSYEQYF.

This clone was found a few times. The chain is built from TRBV29-1 and TRBJ2-7; 10 bases map to TRBD2. The CDR3 is 14 residues long. The germline gives CDR1 SQVTM, CDR2 ANQGSEA. Trimming took 7 bases from V and 3 from J; bases not matched to a gene: 9. The CDR3 sequence is CSAPQRGGNYEQYF. For the CDR3, the DNA is TGCAGCGCTCCACAGCGGGGGGGTAACTACGAGCAGTACTTC.

V usage is TRBV6-5 and J usage is TRBJ2-5, with TRBD1 matching 10 bases. The germline V gene has CDR1 MNHEY and CDR2 SVGAGI. The CDR3 is made up of 14 amino acids. V lost 6 bases, J lost 5 bases, and 6 bases stayed unmatched. For the CDR3, the DNA is TGTGCCAGCAGGCGGACAGGGGGTACTGAGACCCAGTACTTC. Its translation: CASRRTGGTETQYF.

The chain recombines TRBV7-9 with TRBJ1-1; tentatively, D is TRBD1 (5 bases). Trimming left V 5 bases short and J 2 bases short, with 15 bases between. Germline V CDR1 and CDR2: SEHNR, FQNEAQ (reference sequence). CDR3 length: 15 residues. The CDR3 DNA reads TGTGCCAGCAGCCATAGCGGCAGGGTTAACACTGAAGCTTTCTTT. Translated: CASSHSGRVNTEAFF.

This chain links TRBV28 with TRBJ2-7, with TRBD1 matching 7 bases. V shed 6 bases and J 5 bases; nucleotides not matched to a gene: 4. Looked up from germline, CDR1 is MDHEN and CDR2 is SYDVKM. CDR3 length: 12 amino acids. The CDR3 nucleotides are TGTGCCAGCAGCCTCGGGACAGACGAGCAGTACTTC. It specifies CASSLGTDEQYF.